The rows below give T cell receptor beta chains drawn from one sample of a study of blood T cell repertoires in COVID-19. Sequenced by immunoSEQ multiplex PCR; TCRdb stores in-frame clones only, minus some. The table lists 97,000 or so clones, around 82% of them singletons. Material for sequencing was peripheral blood. The source of these receptors is a man between 65 and 85 years old with active or convalescent COVID-19. CDR3s include the opening cysteine and the closing phenylalanine or tryptophan. D genes are given only for firm matches. Size is omitted from some rows. Given values are once, few, many or a class for expanded clones.

d_gene	j_gene	v_gene	abundance	CDR3aa	CDR3nt
-	TRBJ1-1	TRBV5-1	-	CASSYSGTPEPTEAFF	TGCGCCAGCAGTTATTCCGGGACACCCGAGCCCACCGAAGCTTTCTTT
-	TRBJ1-1	TRBV2	-	CASTLRGGGAFF	TGTGCCAGCACCCTAAGGGGGGGTGGAGCTTTCTTT
-	TRBJ2-7	TRBV1	few	CTSSQVGDRLNEQYF	TGCACCAGCAGCCAAGTGGGGGACAGACTGAACGAGCAGTACTTC
TRBD2	TRBJ2-3	TRBV6-2/TRBV6-3	-	CASTPRGSGGTVSTDTQYF	TGTGCCAGCACCCCTCGAGGTAGCGGGGGGACGGTTAGCACAGATACGCAGTATTTT
TRBD1	TRBJ2-7	TRBV29-1	-	CSVARTGNEQYF	TGCAGCGTTGCCCGGACAGGGAACGAGCAGTACTTC
-	TRBJ1-1	TRBV7-9	-	CASSSGGTEAFF	TGTGCCAGCAGTTCGGGGGGCACTGAAGCTTTCTTT
TRBD1	TRBJ2-7	TRBV12-3/TRBV12-4	-	CASRRIQGSLQYF	TGTGCCAGCAGGCGCATACAGGGGTCCTTGCAGTACTTC
-	TRBJ1-1	TRBV4-1	-	CASSQDRRGPNTEAFF	TGCGCCAGCAGCCAAGATCGGCGGGGACCGAACACTGAAGCTTTCTTT
TRBD2	TRBJ2-5	TRBV27	-	CASSLSGGSQYF	TGTGCCAGCAGTTTATCGGGGGGGTCCCAGTACTTC
TRBD2	TRBJ2-1	TRBV11-3	-	CASSPPAGGPGNEQFF	TGTGCCAGCAGCCCCCCAGCGGGGGGGCCGGGCAATGAGCAGTTCTTC
-	TRBJ2-2	TRBV4-3	-	CASSQEATANTGELFF	TGCGCCAGCAGCCAAGAGGCGACAGCGAACACCGGGGAGCTGTTTTTT
-	TRBJ2-2	TRBV15	once	CATSRAGEVGELFF	TGTGCCACCAGCAGAGCGGGGGAGGTGGGGGAGCTGTTTTTT
-	TRBJ2-2	TRBV6-5	-	CASSRDINTGELFF	TGTGCCAGCAGTCGGGACATCAACACCGGGGAGCTGTTTTTT
TRBD2	TRBJ2-2	TRBV30	few	CAWMTSRAGELFF	TGTGCCTGGATGACTAGCCGGGCCGGGGAGCTGTTTTTT
-	TRBJ2-1	TRBV11-2	-	CASSSTRNEQFF	TGTGCCAGCAGCTCAACGCGCAATGAGCAGTTCTTC
TRBD1	TRBJ1-6	TRBV5-1	-	CASSLGQGARNSPLHF	TGCGCCAGCAGCTTGGGGCAGGGGGCAAGAAATTCACCCCTCCACTTT
-	TRBJ1-6	TRBV2	-	CASSRTTYNSPLHF	TGTGCCAGCAGCAGGACAACATATAATTCACCCCTCCACTTT
-	TRBJ1-6	TRBV11-2	-	CASSLLDSRDSPLHF	TGTGCCAGCAGCTTACTCGACAGCAGGGATTCACCCCTCCACTTT
TRBD2	TRBJ2-3	TRBV5-1	once	CASSFTGTSGSTDTQYF	TGCGCCAGCAGCTTCACCGGGACTAGCGGGAGCACAGATACGCAGTATTTT
TRBD1	TRBJ2-7	TRBV5-1	once	CASSFGTGGYEQYF	TGCGCCAGCAGCTTCGGGACAGGGGGATACGAGCAGTACTTC
-	TRBJ1-5	TRBV6-2/TRBV6-3	few	CASSSGGNQPQHF	TGTGCCAGCAGTTCTGGGGGGAATCAGCCCCAGCATTTT
TRBD1	TRBJ1-6	TRBV7-2	-	CASSRQGGNSPLHF	TGTGCCAGCAGCAGACAGGGAGGTAATTCACCCCTCCACTTT
-	TRBJ1-1	TRBV19	-	CASGYGNTEAFF	TGTGCCAGTGGTTACGGGAACACTGAAGCTTTCTTT
-	TRBJ2-7	TRBV13	-	CASSLYRNEQYF	TGTGCCAGCAGCTTATACAGGAACGAGCAGTACTTC
-	TRBJ2-5	TRBV5-5	-	CASSFPRQETQYF	TGTGCCAGCAGCTTCCCGAGGCAAGAGACCCAGTACTTC
-	TRBJ1-2	TRBV4-3	-	CASSQVGHGYTF	TGCGCCAGCAGCCAAGTCGGACACGGCTACACCTTC
TRBD2	TRBJ2-3	TRBV11-3	-	CASSLELASGGNTDTQYF	TGTGCCAGCAGCTTAGAGCTAGCTAGCGGGGGCAACACAGATACGCAGTATTTT
TRBD2	TRBJ2-3	TRBV7-8	-	CASNHGGAGDTQYF	TGTGCCAGCAACCACGGGGGGGCCGGAGATACGCAGTATTTT
TRBD1	TRBJ1-1	TRBV11-3	-	CASSYSGQTNTEAFF	TGTGCCAGCAGCTATTCGGGACAGACAAACACTGAAGCTTTCTTT
-	TRBJ1-1	TRBV19	-	CASSTGLEAFF	TGTGCCAGTAGTACAGGGCTTGAAGCTTTCTTT
TRBD1	TRBJ2-3	TRBV11-3	-	CASSFGTGRDTQYF	TGTGCCAGCAGCTTCGGGACAGGGCGGGATACGCAGTATTTT
-	TRBJ1-3	TRBV5-1	-	CASSPAGFSGNTIYF	TGCGCCAGCAGCCCGGCGGGGTTCTCTGGAAACACCATATATTTT
-	TRBJ2-2	TRBV30	-	CAWSSARTLVNGELFF	TGTGCCTGGAGTTCCGCCCGGACACTGGTGAACGGGGAGCTGTTTTTT
-	TRBJ2-2	TRBV6-2/TRBV6-3	-	CASSYSKGLAKTGELFF	TGTGCCAGCAGTTACTCGAAAGGGCTAGCTAAAACCGGGGAGCTGTTTTTT
TRBD1	TRBJ1-5	TRBV6-5	few	CASKRKQGGQPQHF	TGTGCCAGCAAGAGGAAACAGGGGGGTCAGCCCCAGCATTTT
TRBD1	TRBJ2-5	TRBV18	-	CASSLRDRGRETQYF	TGTGCCAGCTCACTGAGGGACAGGGGAAGAGAGACCCAGTACTTC
-	TRBJ2-5	TRBV12-3/TRBV12-4	-	CASSLYAETQYF	TGTGCCAGCAGTTTATACGCGGAGACCCAGTACTTC
-	TRBJ1-2	TRBV6-5	-	CASSYREGNYGYTF	TGTGCCAGCAGCTACAGGGAGGGGAACTATGGCTACACCTTC
TRBD2	TRBJ2-2	TRBV5-8	-	CASSFERGSYTGELFF	TGTGCCAGCAGCTTCGAGCGGGGCAGTTACACCGGGGAGCTGTTTTTT
TRBD1	TRBJ1-2	TRBV28	-	CAGGGHYGYTF	TGTGCCGGAGGGGGCCACTATGGCTACACCTTC
-	TRBJ1-4	TRBV11-3	-	CASSLESRRHNEKLFF	TGTGCCAGCAGCTTAGAGAGCAGGCGCCATAATGAAAAACTGTTTTTT
-	TRBJ2-3	TRBV10-3	-	CAITDTEDTQYF	TGTGCCATCACGGACACAGAAGATACGCAGTATTTT